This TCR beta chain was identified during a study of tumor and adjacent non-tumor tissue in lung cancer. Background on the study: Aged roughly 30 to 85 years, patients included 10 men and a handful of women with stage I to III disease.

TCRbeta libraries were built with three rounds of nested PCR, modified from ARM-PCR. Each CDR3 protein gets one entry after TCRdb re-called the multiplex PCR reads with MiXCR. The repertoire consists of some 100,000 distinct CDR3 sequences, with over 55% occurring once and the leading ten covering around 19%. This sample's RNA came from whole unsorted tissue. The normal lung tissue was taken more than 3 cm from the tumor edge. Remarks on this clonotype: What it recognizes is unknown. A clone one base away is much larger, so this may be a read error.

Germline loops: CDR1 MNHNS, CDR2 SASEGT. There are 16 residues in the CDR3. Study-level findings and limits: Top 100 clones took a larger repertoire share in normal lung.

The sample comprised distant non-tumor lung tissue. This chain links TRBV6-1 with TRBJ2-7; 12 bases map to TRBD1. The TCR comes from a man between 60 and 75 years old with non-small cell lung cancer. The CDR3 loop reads CAISEKGGTGGHEQYF. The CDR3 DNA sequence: TGTGCCATCAGTGAAAAGGGCGGGACAGGGGGCCACGAGCAGTACTTC.